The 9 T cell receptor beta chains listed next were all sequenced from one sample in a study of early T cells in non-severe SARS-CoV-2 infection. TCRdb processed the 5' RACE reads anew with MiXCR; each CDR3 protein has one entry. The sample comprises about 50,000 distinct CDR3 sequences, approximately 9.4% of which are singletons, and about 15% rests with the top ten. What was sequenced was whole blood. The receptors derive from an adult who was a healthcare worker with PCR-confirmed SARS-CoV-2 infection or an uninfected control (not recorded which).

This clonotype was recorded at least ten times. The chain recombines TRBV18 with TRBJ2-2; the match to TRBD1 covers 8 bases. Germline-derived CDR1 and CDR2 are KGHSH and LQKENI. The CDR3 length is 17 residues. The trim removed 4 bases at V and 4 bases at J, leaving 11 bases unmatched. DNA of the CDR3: TGTGCCAGCTCACAGGACAGGGCCGGGACAATCACCGGGGAGCTGTTTTTT. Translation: CASSQDRAGTITGELFF.

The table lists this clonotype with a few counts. In DNA, the CDR3 is TGTGCCAGCAGCTCAATGGGACTAGCGGGAGGTCCCGGGGAGCTGTTTTTT. Its translation: CASSSMGLAGGPGELFF. This chain uses TRBV7-3 with TRBJ2-2; 15 bases match TRBD2. V lost 4 bases and J lost 6; bases outside the gene matches: 6. This CDR3 contains 17 residues. Germline V lookup: CDR1 SGHTA, CDR2 FQGTGA.

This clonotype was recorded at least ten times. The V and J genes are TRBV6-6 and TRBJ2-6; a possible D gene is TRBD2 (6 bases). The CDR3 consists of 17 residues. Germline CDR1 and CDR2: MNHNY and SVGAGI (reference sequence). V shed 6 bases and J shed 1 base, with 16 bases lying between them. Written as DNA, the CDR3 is TGTGCCAGCAGACGGGACTTCTCCCGTTCTGGGGCCAACGTCCTGACTTTC. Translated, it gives CASRRDFSRSGANVLTF.

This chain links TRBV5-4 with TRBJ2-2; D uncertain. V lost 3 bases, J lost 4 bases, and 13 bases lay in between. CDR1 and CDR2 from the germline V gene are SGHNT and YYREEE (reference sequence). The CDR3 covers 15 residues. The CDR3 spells CASSSLVGGTGELFF. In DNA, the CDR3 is TGTGCCAGCAGCTCCCTCGTAGGCGGCACCGGGGAGCTGTTTTTT. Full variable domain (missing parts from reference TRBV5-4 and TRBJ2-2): ETGVTQSPTHLIKTRGQQVTLRCSSQSGHNTVSWYQQALGQGPQFIFQYYREEENGRGNFPPRFSGLQFPNYSSELNVNALELDDSALYLCASSSLVGGTGELFFGEGSRLTVL.

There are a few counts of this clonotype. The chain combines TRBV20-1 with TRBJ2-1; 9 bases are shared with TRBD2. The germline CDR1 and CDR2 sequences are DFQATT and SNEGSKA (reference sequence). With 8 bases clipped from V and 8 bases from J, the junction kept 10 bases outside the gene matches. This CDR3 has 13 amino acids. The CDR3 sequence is CSPGLADQDEQFF. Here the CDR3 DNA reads TGCAGTCCGGGACTAGCCGACCAGGATGAGCAGTTCTTC.

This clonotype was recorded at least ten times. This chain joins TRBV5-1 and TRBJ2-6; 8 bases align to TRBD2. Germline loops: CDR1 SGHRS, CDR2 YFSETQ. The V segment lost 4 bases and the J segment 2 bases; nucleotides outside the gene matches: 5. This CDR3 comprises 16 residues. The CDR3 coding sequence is TGCGCCAGCAGCCCTAATAGCGGGACTGGGGCCAACGTCCTGACTTTC. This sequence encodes CASSPNSGTGANVLTF.

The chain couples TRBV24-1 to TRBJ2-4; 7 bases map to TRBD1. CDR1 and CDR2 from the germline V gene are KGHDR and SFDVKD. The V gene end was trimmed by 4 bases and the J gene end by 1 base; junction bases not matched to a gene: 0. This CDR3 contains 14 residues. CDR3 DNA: TGTGCCACCAGTGAACAGGGGGCCAAAAACATTCAGTACTTC. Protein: CATSEQGAKNIQYF.

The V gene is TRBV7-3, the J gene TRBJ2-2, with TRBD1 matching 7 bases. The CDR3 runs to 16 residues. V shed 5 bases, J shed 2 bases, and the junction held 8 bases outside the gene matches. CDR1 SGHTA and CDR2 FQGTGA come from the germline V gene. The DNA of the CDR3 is TGTGCCAGCAGCAAAGGGACAGCCACTAACACCGGGGAGCTGTTTTTT. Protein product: CASSKGTATNTGELFF.

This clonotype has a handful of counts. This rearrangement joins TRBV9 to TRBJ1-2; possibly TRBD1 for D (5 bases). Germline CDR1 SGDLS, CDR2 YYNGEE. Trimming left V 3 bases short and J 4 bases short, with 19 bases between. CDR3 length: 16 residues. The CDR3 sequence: CASSAQGIGLSYGYTF. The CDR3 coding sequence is TGTGCCAGCAGCGCCCAGGGTATAGGCCTTAGCTATGGCTACACCTTC.